This T cell receptor beta chain was sequenced during a study of immune evolution from preneoplasia to lung adenocarcinoma. Points from the study as a whole: From normal lung to invasive adenocarcinoma, top clone frequencies appeared to decrease. Later-stage lesions appeared to have more T cells, more diversity, less clonality.

Clones were read by immunoSEQ multiplex PCR, and TCRdb kept only the in-frame ones, dropping some. The sample has around 2,200 clones; roughly 77% are singletons. Details on this clone: Its antigen is unknown.

V lost 2 bases, J lost 6 bases, and 17 bases stayed unmatched. This CDR3 is 18 amino acids long. Germline lookup yields CDR1 SGDLS and CDR2 YYNGEE. Resections took place in Japan or China from the mid-2010s to the late 2010s. This receptor was obtained from a person between 60 and 69 years old with lung adenocarcinoma. Sequencing was done on a sample of FFPE normal lung tissue adjacent to the tumor. The chain is built from TRBV9 and TRBJ2-1, with TRBD2 matching 7 bases. The chain's CDR3 is CASSVGGDRGYRTNEQFF. CDR3 DNA sequence: TGTGCCAGCAGCGTGGGGGGGGATAGGGGCTATAGGACCAATGAGCAGTTCTTC.